This T cell receptor (beta chain) is from a study of early T cells in non-severe SARS-CoV-2 infection. Study-level findings and limits: Comparison of clonotypes with VDJdb favored anti-spike CD8 responses while missing private and CD4 specificities.

The TCR library protocol was used to attach unique molecular identifiers. These identifiers were attached to individual cDNA molecules. Each CDR3 protein is one row after TCRdb ran MiXCR on the 5' RACE reads. The profile shows about 87,000 distinct CDR3 sequences, 13% to 15% of them singletons. Comment on this clonotype: Its antigen is currently unknown.

The CDR3 extends over 13 amino acids. CDR1 SQVTM and CDR2 ANQGSEA come from the germline V gene. V lost 4 bases and J 5 bases, leaving 14 bases between the germline ends. This TCR came from an adult who was a healthcare worker with PCR-confirmed SARS-CoV-2 infection or an uninfected control (not recorded which). Sequenced input: whole blood. The rearrangement joins TRBV29-1 to TRBJ1-1; unclear D gene. Written as DNA, the CDR3 is TGCAGCGTTGCCGGTACCGCGAGGACTGAAGCTTTCTTT. Protein product: CSVAGTARTEAFF.